This passage covers 15 T cell receptor beta chains from one sample sequenced in a study of blood T cell repertoires in COVID-19. The method was immunoSEQ multiplex PCR; TCRdb's version includes in-frame clones alone and lacks a portion of them. Counted here are some 150,000 clones, 87% occurring once; the ten biggest clones make up around 0.91%. Material: peripheral blood. These receptors originate from a woman in her forties or fifties with acute or convalescent COVID-19.

The chain employs TRBV28 and TRBJ1-2, with D perhaps TRBD1 (5 bases). Germline CDR1 reads MDHEN; CDR2 reads SYDVKM. The CDR3 has 11 amino acids. Written as DNA, the CDR3 is TGTGCGTGGGGCCAGAACTATGGCTACACCTTC. Translated, it gives CAWGQNYGYTF.

The genes are TRBV6-5 and TRBJ2-1; D gene uncertain. The V gene lost 5 bases and the J gene lost 2 bases, with 10 bases spanning the gap. Germline CDR1 reads MNHEY; CDR2 reads SVGAGI. This CDR3 is 14 amino acids long. For the CDR3, the DNA is TGTGCCAGCAGTACCGACACACCCTACAATGAGCAGTTCTTC. The encoded protein is CASSTDTPYNEQFF.

The gene calls are TRBV27 and TRBJ1-4, with D perhaps TRBD1 (5 bases). Trimming took off 5 bases at V and 6 bases at J, with 16 bases between the two ends. Germline loops: CDR1 MNHEY, CDR2 SMNVEV (reference sequence). The CDR3 sequence is 15 residues long. DNA for the CDR3: TGTGCCAGCAGTCCCTGGGCAGGGAATGATGAAAAACTGTTTTTT. It specifies CASSPWAGNDEKLFF.

This rearrangement joins TRBV7-9 to TRBJ2-7; D is ambiguous. This CDR3 contains 15 residues. The germline V gene has CDR1 SEHNR and CDR2 FQNEAQ (reference sequence). V lost 1 base, J lost 2 bases, and 12 bases lay in between. The CDR3 sequence is CASSLGLPSTYEQYF. The CDR3 region has the DNA TGTGCCAGCAGCTTAGGACTTCCCAGCACCTACGAGCAGTACTTC. The full variable domain, rest sourced from reference TRBV7-9 and TRBJ2-7, is DTGVSQNPRHKITKRGQNVTFRCDPISEHNRLYWYRQTLGQGPEFLTYFQNEAQLEKSRLLSDRFSAERPKGSFSTLEIQRTEQGDSAMYLCASSLGLPSTYEQYFGPGTRLTVT.

This chain uses TRBV10-3 with TRBJ1-2; D uncertain. Per the germline V gene, CDR1 is ENHRY and CDR2 is SYGVKD. Trimming stripped 0 bases from V and 4 bases from J, with 9 bases between. This CDR3 contains 14 residues. Written as DNA, the CDR3 is TGTGCCATCAGTGAGTCGCCAGGATCCTATGGCTACACCTTC. Translating gives CAISESPGSYGYTF.

This clone has a single count. The chain carries TRBV27 and TRBJ1-2, with no clear D. The CDR3 spans 15 residues. The germline CDR1 and CDR2 sequences are MNHEY and SMNVEV (reference sequence). Between the trimmed V and J ends, which lost 3 bases and 0 bases, there was a span of 11 bases. Written as DNA, the CDR3 is TGTGCCAGCAGTTTGTCGGGTCTTCCTAACTATGGCTACACCTTC. Its protein product is CASSLSGLPNYGYTF.

In this sample, this clone turned up many times. This chain uses TRBV7-8 with TRBJ1-1; TRBD1 matches 10 bases. Germline V gives CDR1 SGHVS, CDR2 FQNEAQ. The CDR3 sequence is 17 residues long. V gave up 4 bases and J gave up 1 base; unmatched junction bases: 9. CDR3 sequence reads: CASSYPTGGTKNTEAFF. The CDR3 DNA is TGTGCCAGCAGCTATCCGACAGGGGGCACGAAGAACACTGAAGCTTTCTTT.

The genes are TRBV5-5 and TRBJ1-6, with D unresolved. This CDR3 is built from 17 residues. In germline, CDR1 is SGHKS, CDR2 YYEKEE (reference sequence). Trimming shortened V by 0 bases and J by 3 bases, and 13 bases separated the two germline ends. DNA for the CDR3: TGTGCCAGCAGCTTGGGTACAACCAGTTTCTATAATTCACCCCTCCACTTT. As protein: CASSLGTTSFYNSPLHF.

This chain joins TRBV4-1 and TRBJ2-5; 14 bases line up with TRBD2. The CDR3 sequence is 19 residues long. With V trimmed by 3 bases and J by 3 bases, 12 bases remained unmatched. Looked up from germline, CDR1 is MGHRA and CDR2 is YSYEKL. The CDR3 DNA reads as TGCGCCAGCAGCCAGGTCTTCAAGGGGGGACTAGCGGGGGAAGAGACCCAGTACTTC. The encoded protein is CASSQVFKGGLAGEETQYF.

This chain connects TRBV7-3 to TRBJ1-1; D perhaps matches TRBD1 (6 bases). Trimming took off 5 bases at V and 5 bases at J, with 18 bases between the two ends. CDR3 length: 15 residues. CDR1 and CDR2 from the germline V gene are SGHTA and FQGTGA. The CDR3 DNA is TGTGCCAGCAGCCCGCTACAGGGATCCGTTACTGAAGCTTTCTTT. Translated: CASSPLQGSVTEAFF. The full variable domain, its missing parts supplied by reference TRBV7-3 and TRBJ1-1, is GAGVSQTPSNKVTEKGKYVELRCDPISGHTALYWYRQSLGQGPEFLIYFQGTGAADDSGLPNDRFFAVRPEGSVSTLKIQRTERGDSAVYLCASSPLQGSVTEAFFGQGTRLTVV.

The chain links TRBV6-5 to TRBJ1-1, with D tentatively TRBD1 (5 bases). The CDR3 sequence is 14 residues long. The germline V and J ends were trimmed by 2 bases and 1 base, with 8 bases remaining between them. Germline assignment: CDR1 MNHEY and CDR2 SVGAGI. The CDR3 reads CASSYRGGNTEAFF. DNA of the CDR3: TGTGCCAGCAGTTACAGGGGCGGGAACACTGAAGCTTTCTTT.

The rearrangement uses TRBV19 and TRBJ2-1; 10 bases are shared with TRBD2. From germline, CDR1 is LNHDA and CDR2 SQIVND (reference sequence). V lost 6 bases, J lost 7 bases, and 9 bases stayed unmatched. CDR3 size: 15 residues. CDR3: CASSPSGRALNEQFF. DNA for the CDR3: TGTGCCAGTAGCCCCAGCGGGAGGGCCTTAAATGAGCAGTTCTTC.

The rearrangement uses TRBV3-1 (or the pseudogene TRBV3-2) and TRBJ2-7, with a tentative D call TRBD2 (7 bases). Germline assignment: CDR1 LGHDT and CDR2 YNNKEL (reference sequence). V was clipped by 4 bases and J by 3 bases, with 13 bases between them. CDR3 size: 14 residues. The CDR3 reads CASSPRGGDYEQYF. For the CDR3, the DNA is TGTGCCAGCAGCCCTAGGGGGGGCGACTACGAGCAGTACTTC.

The CDR3 loop reads CASTHLSGTVNEKLFF. The CDR3 coding sequence is TGTGCCAGTACCCACCTTTCCGGGACAGTGAATGAAAAACTGTTTTTT. The V call is TRBV19, the J call TRBJ1-4; 7 bases agree with TRBD1. The CDR3 is 16 amino acids. V gave up 7 bases and J gave up 5 bases; unmatched junction bases: 13. The V gene's germline CDR1 is LNHDA and CDR2 SQIVND (reference sequence).

The rearrangement joins TRBV24-1 to TRBJ1-1; D uncertain. V was shortened by 10 bases and J by 5 bases, with 16 bases between the two germline ends. Germline lookup yields CDR1 KGHDR and CDR2 SFDVKD. This CDR3 is 13 amino acids long. The CDR3 is CATEGPVGTEAFF. The CDR3 DNA follows: TGTGCCACTGAGGGTCCAGTGGGAACTGAAGCTTTCTTT.